This TCR beta chain was profiled in a study of tumor and adjacent non-tumor tissue in lung cancer. About the research overall: Patients were aged about 30 to 85, approximately 11 men and about 5 women, stage I to III.

CDR1 is DFQATT, CDR2 SNEGSKA, per germline (reference sequence). The CDR3 totals 13 residues. The study's findings and limits: TCR diversity was significantly greater in tumor than normal lung tissue. Shorter survival was associated with higher TCR diversity in tumors.

RNA was extracted from bulk tissue without any cell sorting. Chemotherapy-naive patients with new lung cancer underwent thoracic surgery in China, August–late 2014. TCRbeta libraries were built with three rounds of nested PCR, modified from ARM-PCR. TCRdb re-called the multiplex PCR reads with MiXCR, one entry per CDR3 protein. The data hold fewer than 85,000 distinct CDR3 sequences, with more than 60% observed a single time. Turning to this clonotype: What it recognizes is unknown. A clone one base away is much larger, so this may be a read error.

The chain is built from TRBV20-1 and TRBJ2-7, with a possible D match to TRBD2 (6 bases). Sequenced material: lung tumor tissue. The clonotype comes from a woman between 45 and 65 years old with non-small cell lung cancer. CDR3 bases: TGCAGTGTTAGAGTTCGGGAGCCCAACGAGCAGTACTTC. Protein: CSVRVREPNEQYF.